Listed here is a single T cell receptor beta chain. Its antigen remains unidentified. The data are from a study of OX40 agonist ivuxolimab in advanced cancers. Study background: Patients were 65% to 85% male with ages roughly 20 to 80, mean around 58. Study observations and caveats: In general, CD8+ T cells held more expanded clones than CD4+ did, on average. Nonresponders included some who also had low normalized T-cell clonal expansion.

This table comes from immunoSEQ multiplex PCR, and its TCRdb copy is limited to in-frame clones, with some not included. Of roughly 75,000 clones listed, about nine tenths are singletons. Sequences were derived from CD4+ or CD8+ T cells sorted from blood, sampled in a trial of the OX40 agonist ivuxolimab. The sequence was collected from an adult with an advanced solid tumor such as melanoma, head and neck, liver or kidney cancer.

CDR3 in amino acids: CASNPIEGWGTEAFF. CDR3 DNA sequence: TGTGCCAGCAATCCCATCGAAGGATGGGGCACTGAAGCTTTCTTT. The chain is built from TRBV28 and TRBJ1-1; no clear D. This CDR3 has 15 residues. The ends were cut back, 7 bases at V and 4 bases at J, with 19 bases in the middle. Germline V gene lookup returns CDR1 MDHEN and CDR2 SYDVKM.